Below, 16 T cell receptor beta chains from the same sample are listed, as sequenced in a study of Graves' ophthalmopathy and Graves' hyperthyroidism. Amplification of the TCR beta CDR3 regions used RNA transcripts (as template). An initial RT-PCR round employing HTBI primers preceded a second-round multiplex PCR. TCRdb recomputed calls from the multiplex PCR reads with MiXCR, one row per CDR3 protein. The table includes 450,000 to 600,000 distinct CDR3 sequences, just under 40% detected once. The sequencing sample was made of peripheral blood or thyroid tissue (not recorded which). The source of these receptors is an adult man with Graves' hyperthyroidism.

The chain couples TRBV20-1 to TRBJ1-2; 7 bases map to TRBD1. The germline CDR1 and CDR2 sequences are DFQATT and SNEGSKA (reference sequence). J was trimmed by 4 bases and V by 4 bases; bases with no gene match: 15. The CDR3 has 16 residues. This CDR3 is CSANTRTNRGGYGYTF. Here the CDR3 DNA reads TGCAGTGCTAACACTAGGACGAACAGGGGCGGCTATGGCTACACCTTC.

This clonotype has only a few counts. The chain employs TRBV7-8 and TRBJ1-3; D possibly corresponds to TRBD1 (5 bases). The germline V and J ends were trimmed by 3 bases and 2 bases, with 11 bases remaining between them. The CDR3 is 15 residues long. The germline V gene has CDR1 SGHVS and CDR2 FQNEAQ. CDR3: CASSFFGATGNTIYF. In nucleotides, the CDR3 is TGTGCCAGCAGCTTTTTTGGGGCCACTGGAAACACCATATATTTT.

This clonotype was found many times. The chain links TRBV2 to TRBJ1-6; D unresolved. The CDR3 covers 14 residues. Germline CDR1 reads SNHLY; CDR2 reads FYNNEI. The V gene lost 3 bases and the J gene lost 8 bases, with 11 bases spanning the gap. The CDR3 region has the DNA TGTGCCAGCAGTGAGATGCGTACGGATTCACCCCTCCACTTT. Amino acid sequence: CASSEMRTDSPLHF. The full variable domain, in which reference TRBV2 and TRBJ1-6 provide the parts outside the CDR3, is EPEVTQTPSHQVTQMGQEVILRCVPISNHLYFYWYRQILGQKVEFLVSFYNNEISEKSEIFDDQFSVERPDGSNFTLKIRSTKLEDSAMYFCASSEMRTDSPLHFGNGTRLTVT.

Remarks on this clonotype: A read error is possible here, since a much larger clone lies one base away. The V gene is TRBV11-2, the J gene TRBJ2-7; 9 bases agree with TRBD1. The CDR3 contains 16 residues. Germline V gene data show CDR1 as SGHAT and CDR2 as FQNNGV. The chain's CDR3 is CASSLVKYRGPYEQHF. The CDR3 region has the DNA TGTGCCAGCAGCCTGGTTAAGTACAGGGGGCCCTACGAGCAGCACTTC.

This clonotype was seen many times. The V gene is TRBV5-8, the J gene TRBJ1-2; 7 bases are shared with TRBD1. This CDR3 spans 15 amino acids. V shed 4 bases, J shed 7 bases, and the junction held 13 bases outside the gene matches. Germline CDR1 reads SGHTS; CDR2 reads YDEGEE. In DNA, the CDR3 is TGTGCCAGCAGCAGCCGACAGGGCGAGATGGGTGGCTACACCTTC. Translating it yields CASSSRQGEMGGYTF. Variable domain in full (rest from reference TRBV5-8 and TRBJ1-2): EAGVTQSPTHLIKTRGQQATLRCSPISGHTSVYWYQQALGLGLQFLLWYDEGEERNRGNFPPRFSGRQFPNYSSELNVNALELEDSALYLCASSSRQGEMGGYTFGSGTRLTVV.

To note about this clonotype: The junction and the germline gene differ at one end; a read error may be behind it. The rearrangement joins TRBV20-1 to TRBJ1-6; D is possibly TRBD1 (5 bases). CDR1 and CDR2 (germline): DFQATT, SNEGSKA (reference sequence). This CDR3 region has 13 residues. CDR3 DNA: TGCGGTGCTAGGGGCAGGGCCAATTCACCCCTCCACTTT. Protein product: CGARGRANSPLHF.

This clonotype was counted ten times or more. The CDR3 protein is CASSRGQYYEQYF. The CDR3, as DNA: TGTGCCAGCAGCCGCGGACAGTACTACGAGCAGTACTTC. The V call is TRBV5-8, the J call TRBJ2-7; TRBD1 might be the D (6 bases). The CDR3 has 13 residues. The V and J ends lost 4 bases and 3 bases respectively, with 11 bases between them. Germline values: CDR1 SGHTS, CDR2 YDEGEE.

This clonotype showed up just a few times. This chain connects TRBV19 to TRBJ1-1; 9 bases line up with TRBD1. The ends lost 6 bases at V and 5 bases at J; junction bases unmatched: 13. The CDR3 is 16 amino acids. CDR1 and CDR2 (germline): LNHDA, SQIVND (reference sequence). This CDR3 is CASSLIVGQGGTEAFF. In DNA form, the CDR3 reads TGTGCCAGTAGCCTAATCGTGGGACAGGGAGGAACTGAAGCTTTCTTT.

This clonotype was counted ten times or more. The chain recombines TRBV20-1 with TRBJ2-7, with D unresolved. Germline CDR1 DFQATT, CDR2 SNEGSKA (reference sequence). The V and J ends lost 1 base and 4 bases respectively, with 17 bases between them. The CDR3 runs to 15 residues. The CDR3 loop is CSARALLGSTYEQYF. The CDR3 coding sequence is TGCAGTGCTAGAGCCCTTCTAGGTAGTACATACGAGCAGTACTTC.

This clonotype was observed a few times. The rearrangement joins TRBV27 to TRBJ1-6; TRBD1 might be the D (5 bases). Germline values: CDR1 MNHEY, CDR2 SMNVEV (reference sequence). This CDR3 region has 13 residues. The V gene lost 2 bases and the J gene lost 11 bases, with 10 bases spanning the gap. CDR3 coding DNA: TGTGCCAGCAGTTTAGGGGGGAGGGCACCCCTCCACTTT. Its protein product is CASSLGGRAPLHF.

Ten or more counts support this clonotype. The chain carries TRBV7-6 and TRBJ2-7, with a possible D match to TRBD1 (6 bases). V was pared by 1 base and J by 5 bases, with 9 bases between. Germline V gene data show CDR1 as SGHVS and CDR2 as FNYEAQ. The CDR3 is made up of 13 amino acids. CDR3 region: CASSLGPGDEQYF. The CDR3 nucleotides are TGTGCCAGCAGCTTAGGGCCAGGGGACGAGCAGTACTTC.

Comments on this clonotype: This sequence may be a read error, since a much larger clone differs from it by one base. The gene calls are TRBV5-1 and TRBJ2-5; possibly TRBD1 for D (5 bases). Trimming pared 0 bases from V and 4 bases from J, leaving 13 bases between. Germline V gene data show CDR1 as SGHRS and CDR2 as YFSETQ. The CDR3 has 15 residues. CDR3 DNA sequence: TGCGCCAGCAGCTTGGGGGGCCGGAAAGCAGAGACCCAGTACTTC. This gives the protein CASSLGGRKAETQYF.

The chain has TRBV19 and TRBJ1-5; 8 nucleotides line up with TRBD1. With 1 base clipped from V and 2 bases from J, the junction kept 7 bases outside the gene matches. The CDR3 is 17 residues long. CDR1 and CDR2 (germline): LNHDA, SQIVND (reference sequence). The DNA of the CDR3 is TGTGCCAGTAGTATAGCCAGGGGGCTTTACGGCAATCAGCCCCAGCATTTT. Translation: CASSIARGLYGNQPQHF.

This clonotype was observed at least ten times. The genes are TRBV29-1 and TRBJ1-1, with a weak D call TRBD1 (5 bases). CDR3 length equals 13 residues. V was trimmed by 8 bases and J by 1 base, leaving 14 bases between them. CDR1 SQVTM and CDR2 ANQGSEA come from the germline V gene. The CDR3: CSSGTGQNTEAFF. CDR3 coding DNA: TGCAGCTCCGGCACGGGGCAGAACACTGAAGCTTTCTTT.

In this sample, this clonotype turned up many times. The chain links TRBV19 to TRBJ1-4, with D perhaps TRBD1 (6 bases). Trimming shortened V by 5 bases and J by 5 bases, and 15 bases separated the two germline ends. Germline CDR1 is LNHDA and CDR2 is SQIVND (reference sequence). The CDR3 is 15 residues long. CDR3 nucleotides: TGTGCCAGTAGTCTCCGACAGGAAAGGAATGAAAAACTGTTTTTT. This encodes CASSLRQERNEKLFF.

The chain combines TRBV9 with TRBJ2-2, with a weak D call TRBD2 (5 bases). CDR1 and CDR2 from the germline V gene are SGDLS and YYNGEE. V was trimmed by 4 bases and J by 8 bases, leaving 15 bases between them. The CDR3 is 14 residues long. The CDR3 DNA is TGTGCCAGCAGCCCGACGGACTTCGAAGGGGAGCTGTTTTTT. Its translation is CASSPTDFEGELFF.